The rows below give T cell receptor beta chains drawn from one sample of a study of identical twins. A single record per CDR3 protein comes from TCRdb applying MiXCR to the 5' RACE reads. This table holds about 530,000 distinct CDR3 sequences, approximately 20% found once. Separately, the same data were catalogued under a study of yellow fever vaccine responses in identical twins.

The sample comprised CD4+ T cells sorted from blood. The receptors shown here come from a young woman in good health. Both conserved end residues are part of each CDR3. Fields, in order: D gene, V gene, clone size, J gene, CDR3 DNA, CDR3 protein. The D gene is left open where the match is weak. Some rows have no size entry. The others give once, few or many, or a class for an expanded clone.

>.|TRBV3-1|few|TRBJ1-2
TGTGCCAGCAGCCAAGTTCGAGGTGGCGGTGGCTACACCTTC
CASSQVRGGGGYTF
>.|TRBV20-1|few|TRBJ1-1
TGCAGTGCTAGAGATCTTCAGGGAGGGTTGGGGACTGAAGCTTTCTTT
CSARDLQGGLGTEAFF
>.|TRBV19|.|TRBJ2-7
TGTGCCAGTAGTATAGAATTTGGGATTTGGGAGCAGTACTTC
CASSIEFGIWEQYF
>.|TRBV7-2|.|TRBJ2-7
TGTGCCAGCAGCTTAGTCCAGTCCCCCTCCTACGAGCAGTACTTC
CASSLVQSPSYEQYF
>.|TRBV20-1|few|TRBJ1-2
TGCAGTGCTGGGGGGGGCAGGGGAAGTAAGGATGGCTACACCTTC
CSAGGGRGSKDGYTF
>.|TRBV4-2|few|TRBJ2-7
TGTGCCAGCAGCCCCCCGGGCTCCTACGAGCAGTACTTC
CASSPPGSYEQYF
>TRBD1|TRBV7-9|few|TRBJ1-6
TGTGCCAGCAGTTCCAGGGACAGGGGGAATTCACCCCTCCACTTT
CASSSRDRGNSPLHF
>TRBD1|TRBV7-6|many|TRBJ2-2
TGTGCCAGCAGCTCCCTAGGACAGGGGGCTCTAGACGGGGAGCTGTTTTTT
CASSSLGQGALDGELFF
>.|TRBV11-2|few|TRBJ2-1
TGTGCCAGCAGACGAGGTTCCCGGATTGAGCAGTTCTTC
CASRRGSRIEQFF
>.|TRBV12-3/TRBV12-4|.|TRBJ2-3
TGTGCCAGCAGTATCCGGGATTCCCCCCCAGATACGCAGTATTTT
CASSIRDSPPDTQYF
>TRBD2|TRBV7-8|.|TRBJ2-2
TGTGCCAGCAGCCGCCGGACTAGCGGCACCGGGGAGCTGTTTTTT
CASSRRTSGTGELFF
>TRBD1|TRBV20-1|few|TRBJ2-5
TGCAGTGCACAGGGGGCGCCTACGCAAGAGACCCAGTACTTC
CSAQGAPTQETQYF
>TRBD1|TRBV5-1|few|TRBJ2-3
TGCGCCAGCAGCTTACCCGGGACAGGCACAGATACGCAGTATTTT
CASSLPGTGTDTQYF
>TRBD1|TRBV6-2/TRBV6-3|few|TRBJ1-6
TGTGCCAGCAGTGCCCGACAGGGGAATAATTCACCCCTCCACTTT
CASSARQGNNSPLHF
>TRBD2|TRBV20-1|.|TRBJ2-1
TGCAGTGCGCAGGGACTAGCGGGAGTTTACAATGAGCAGTTCTTC
CSAQGLAGVYNEQFF
>TRBD2|TRBV28|few|TRBJ2-1
TGTGCCAGCAGTTCCCTGCTAGCGGGAGGTAATGAGCAGTTCTTC
CASSSLLAGGNEQFF
>.|TRBV15|.|TRBJ1-6
TGTGCCACCAGCAGAGACTTCAGTAATTCACCCCTCCACTTT
CATSRDFSNSPLHF
>.|TRBV5-5|.|TRBJ2-1
TGTGCCAGCAGCTTGGGTATAGGAGAGTACAATGAGCAGTTCTTC
CASSLGIGEYNEQFF
>.|TRBV7-8|few|TRBJ1-5
TGTGCCAGCAGCTTAGTCGACCACAATCAGCCCCAGCATTTT
CASSLVDHNQPQHF
>.|TRBV20-1|few|TRBJ2-7
TGCAGTGCGTGGGAAGGCCCTGGCGAGCAGTACTTC
CSAWEGPGEQYF
>TRBD2|TRBV5-1|.|TRBJ2-7
TGCGCCAGCAGCTCTACGCTAGCGGGAGGTGCCTACGAGCAGTACTTC
CASSSTLAGGAYEQYF
>.|TRBV20-1|.|TRBJ2-1
TGCAGTGCTAGAGATATCCCCCAGGGCGGGCCCTCTTGGGCGGTTGCCTACAATGAGCAGTTCTTC
CSARDIPQGGPSWAVAYNEQFF
>.|TRBV20-1|few|TRBJ1-4
TGCAGTGCTAGAGATATGATCACTGAAAAACTGTTTTTT
CSARDMITEKLFF
>.|TRBV2|many|TRBJ2-1
TGTGCCAGCCTAAGGCCCGGGGAGAGTGAGCAGTTCTTC
CASLRPGESEQFF
>.|TRBV12-3/TRBV12-4|few|TRBJ1-2
TGTGCCAGCAGTGCCCGGGGGGGCGGAGGCTACACCTTC
CASSARGGGGYTF
>TRBD1|TRBV9|.|TRBJ1-6
TGTGCCAGCAGCGCCTTGGACAGGGGGCGTTCACCCCTCCACTTT
CASSALDRGRSPLHF
>.|TRBV24-1|few|TRBJ2-2
TGTGCCACCAGTGATACCCCCGGACGGAACACCGGGGAGCTGTTTTTT
CATSDTPGRNTGELFF
>.|TRBV9|few|TRBJ2-1
TGTGCCAGCAGCGTAGCCGGGAACTCCTACAATGAGCAGTTCTTC
CASSVAGNSYNEQFF
>.|TRBV25-1|.|TRBJ1-5
TGTGCCAGCAGTGACAATAGCAATCAGCCCCAGCATTTT
CASSDNSNQPQHF
>TRBD1|TRBV4-1|.|TRBJ2-5
TGCGCCAGCGCAAGGAGGGCGGGGACAGGGGTCCAAGAGACCCAGTACTTC
CASARRAGTGVQETQYF
>.|TRBV7-9|few|TRBJ2-2
TGTGCCAGCAGCTTTCATCGGAGCACCGGGGAGCTGTTTTTT
CASSFHRSTGELFF
>.|TRBV7-6|.|TRBJ2-2
TGTGCCAGCAGCTTAGATTCCGCCGGGGAGCTGTTTTTT
CASSLDSAGELFF
>TRBD2|TRBV6-2/TRBV6-3|few|TRBJ2-7
TGTGCCAGCAGTTATCCGCGGACGATGGCTAGCGGGAGATTGGAGCAGTACTTC
CASSYPRTMASGRLEQYF
>TRBD2|TRBV6-5|.|TRBJ2-7
TGTGCCAGCAGCTACGCCCCCGGGGGGAGCTACGAGCAGTACTTC
CASSYAPGGSYEQYF
>TRBD2|TRBV20-1|few|TRBJ2-1
TGCAGTGCTTACTTGGCTAGCGGGCCAAATGAGCAGTTCTTC
CSAYLASGPNEQFF
>.|TRBV6-5|.|TRBJ2-7
TGTGCCAGCAGTTATCGGGTAGGGATCTCCTACGAGCAGTACTTC
CASSYRVGISYEQYF
>.|TRBV29-1|.|TRBJ2-5
TGCAGCGGCGGTAGCGGAGAGGGATTGACCCAGTACTTC
CSGGSGEGLTQYF
>.|TRBV3-1|many|TRBJ2-7
TGTGCCAGCAGCCGAAGGGACGGCGCCAAGCAGTACTTC
CASSRRDGAKQYF
>TRBD1|TRBV11-3|.|TRBJ2-3
TGTGCCAGCAGCTTAAGTGGGACAGGGGTCGGTACGCAGTATTTT
CASSLSGTGVGTQYF
>TRBD2|TRBV28|.|TRBJ2-7
TGTGCCAGCAGTGGGAACCCGGGACTAGCGGGAGAGTTGTCCTACGAGCAGTACTTC
CASSGNPGLAGELSYEQYF
>TRBD1|TRBV7-3|.|TRBJ1-2
TGTGCCAGCAGCTTAAACCCGACAGGGAACTATGGCTACACCTTC
CASSLNPTGNYGYTF
>TRBD1|TRBV10-3|many|TRBJ2-1
TGTGCCATCAGCAAAGACAGGGGTTCCTACAATGAGCAGTTCTTC
CAISKDRGSYNEQFF
>TRBD2|TRBV20-1|.|TRBJ2-1
TGCAGTGCTATCGCCGGGACTAGCGGGCTGGTCTCCTACAATGAGCAGTTCTTC
CSAIAGTSGLVSYNEQFF
>TRBD1|TRBV29-1|.|TRBJ2-3
TGCAGCGCCGGAGGACAGGGCACAGATACGCAGTATTTT
CSAGGQGTDTQYF
>.|TRBV12-3/TRBV12-4|.|TRBJ2-2
TGTGCCAGCAGTGCGAAAACCGGGATCTGGGAGCTGTTTTTT
CASSAKTGIWELFF
>.|TRBV7-2|few|TRBJ2-3
TGTGCCAGCAGCTCCGCCCCCCTGGGAGATACGCAGTATTTT
CASSSAPLGDTQYF
>TRBD2|TRBV5-1|few|TRBJ2-2
TGCGCCAGCAGCTTGAGCGGGGGGAGAAACACCGGGGAGCTGTTTTTT
CASSLSGGRNTGELFF
>.|TRBV5-1|.|TRBJ2-1
TGCGCCAGCAGCTCGTTAGCGAGCTCCTACAATGAGCAGTTCTTC
CASSSLASSYNEQFF
>.|TRBV20-1|.|TRBJ2-2
TGCAGTGCTAGGTCCAGCCCGAACACCGGGGAGCTGTTTTTT
CSARSSPNTGELFF
>.|TRBV11-2|.|TRBJ2-5
TGTGCCAGCAGCGAAATCTCCGGGGTACAAGAGACCCAGTACTTC
CASSEISGVQETQYF
>.|TRBV27|.|TRBJ2-1
TGTGCCAGCAGTTTGGGGGGAGCCCACAATGAGCAGTTCTTC
CASSLGGAHNEQFF
>.|TRBV11-2|few|TRBJ2-3
TGTGCCAGCAGCTTAGCGGAACCATATGGGCAGTATTTT
CASSLAEPYGQYF